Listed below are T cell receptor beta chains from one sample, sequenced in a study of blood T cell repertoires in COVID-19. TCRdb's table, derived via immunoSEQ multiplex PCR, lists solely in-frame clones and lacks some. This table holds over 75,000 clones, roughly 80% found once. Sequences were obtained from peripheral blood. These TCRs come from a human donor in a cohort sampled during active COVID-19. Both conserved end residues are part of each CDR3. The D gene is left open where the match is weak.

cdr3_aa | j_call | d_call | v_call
CASSLTGTSGTYEQYF | TRBJ2-7 | TRBD2 | TRBV7-2
CASSSPGLRGTDTQYF | TRBJ2-3 | . | TRBV28
CASSQDIGRQVADTQYF | TRBJ2-3 | . | TRBV4-2
CASSEDRAERNTIYF | TRBJ1-3 | TRBD1 | TRBV13
CASSLGQWQPKLLGYTF | TRBJ1-2 | . | TRBV7-9
CASSQEGGSGNTIYF | TRBJ1-3 | . | TRBV3-1/TRBV3-2
CASSQSTDTQYF | TRBJ2-3 | . | TRBV19
CASRGGAGRIYEQYF | TRBJ2-7 | . | TRBV3-1/TRBV3-2
CASSRGGGTEAFF | TRBJ1-1 | . | TRBV11-2
CASSGGGRLDDQPQHF | TRBJ1-5 | . | TRBV25-1
CASSLSESPYNEQFF | TRBJ2-1 | . | TRBV7-9
CASSLVSVNTGELFF | TRBJ2-2 | . | TRBV5-1
CASSLYRGDEQFF | TRBJ2-1 | TRBD1 | TRBV19
CASSLARTSGGAGSTDTQYF | TRBJ2-3 | TRBD2 | TRBV7-8
CASSTQTGLNGYTF | TRBJ1-2 | TRBD1 | TRBV6-6
CSYRDGYGYTF | TRBJ1-2 | . | TRBV20-1
CASSLGGVSNQPQHF | TRBJ1-5 | . | TRBV6-5
CASRTVAGSYGYTF | TRBJ1-2 | . | TRBV19
CASSPRTGFNNEQFF | TRBJ2-1 | TRBD1 | TRBV28
CASSLGTGAYEQYF | TRBJ2-7 | TRBD1 | TRBV5-4
CASSVGLKNIQYF | TRBJ2-4 | . | TRBV9
CASSLTVTTNEKLFF | TRBJ1-4 | . | TRBV5-1
CASSGGTSYEQYF | TRBJ2-7 | . | TRBV2
CASSRVFGGGQPQHF | TRBJ1-5 | . | TRBV19
CASSDTGNSPLHF | TRBJ1-6 | . | TRBV18
CASSLTRRAFF | TRBJ1-1 | . | TRBV28